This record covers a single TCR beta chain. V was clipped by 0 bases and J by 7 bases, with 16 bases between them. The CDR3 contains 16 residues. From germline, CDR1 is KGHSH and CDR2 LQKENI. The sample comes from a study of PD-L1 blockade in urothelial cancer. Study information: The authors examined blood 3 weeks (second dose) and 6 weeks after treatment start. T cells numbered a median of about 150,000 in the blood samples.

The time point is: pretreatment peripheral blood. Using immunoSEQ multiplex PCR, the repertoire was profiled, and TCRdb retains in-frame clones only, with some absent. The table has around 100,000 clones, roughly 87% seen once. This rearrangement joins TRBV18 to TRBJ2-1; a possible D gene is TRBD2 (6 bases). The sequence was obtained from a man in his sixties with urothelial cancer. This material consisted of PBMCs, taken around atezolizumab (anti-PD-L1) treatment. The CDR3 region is CASSPPNTGVKNEQFF. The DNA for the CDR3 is TGTGCCAGCTCACCACCTAATACGGGGGTGAAGAATGAGCAGTTCTTC. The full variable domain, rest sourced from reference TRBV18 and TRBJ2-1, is NAGVMQNPRHLVRRRGQEARLRCSPMKGHSHVYWYRQLPEEGLKFMVYLQKENIIDESGMPKERFSAEFPKEGPSILRIQQVVRGDSAAYFCASSPPNTGVKNEQFFGPGTRLTVL.